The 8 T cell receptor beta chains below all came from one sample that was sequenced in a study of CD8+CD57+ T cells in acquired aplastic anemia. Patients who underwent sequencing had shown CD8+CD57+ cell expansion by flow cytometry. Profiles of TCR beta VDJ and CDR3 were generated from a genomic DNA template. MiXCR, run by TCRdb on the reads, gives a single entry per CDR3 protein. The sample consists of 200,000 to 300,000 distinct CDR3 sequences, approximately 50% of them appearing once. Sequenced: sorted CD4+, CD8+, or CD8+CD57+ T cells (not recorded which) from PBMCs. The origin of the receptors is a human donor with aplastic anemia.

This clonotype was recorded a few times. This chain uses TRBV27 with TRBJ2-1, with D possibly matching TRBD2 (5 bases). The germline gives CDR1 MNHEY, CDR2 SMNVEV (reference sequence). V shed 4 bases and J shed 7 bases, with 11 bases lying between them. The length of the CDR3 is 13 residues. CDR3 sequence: CASSWSRGNEQFF. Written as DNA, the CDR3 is TGTGCCAGCAGTTGGTCTAGAGGGAATGAGCAGTTCTTC.

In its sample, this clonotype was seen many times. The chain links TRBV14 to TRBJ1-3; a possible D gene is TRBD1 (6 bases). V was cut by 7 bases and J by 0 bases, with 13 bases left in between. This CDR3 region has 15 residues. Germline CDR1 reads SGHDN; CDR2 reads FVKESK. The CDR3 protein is CASIIYRVSGNTIYF. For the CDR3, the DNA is TGTGCCAGCATCATATACAGGGTCTCTGGAAACACCATATATTTT.

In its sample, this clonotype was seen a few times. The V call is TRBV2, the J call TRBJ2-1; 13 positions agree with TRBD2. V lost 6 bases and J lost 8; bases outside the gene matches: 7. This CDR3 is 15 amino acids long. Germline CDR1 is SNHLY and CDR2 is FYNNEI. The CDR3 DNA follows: TGTGCCAGCAGACCCACTAGCGGGGGGGGGTATGAGCAGTTCTTC. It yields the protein CASRPTSGGGYEQFF.

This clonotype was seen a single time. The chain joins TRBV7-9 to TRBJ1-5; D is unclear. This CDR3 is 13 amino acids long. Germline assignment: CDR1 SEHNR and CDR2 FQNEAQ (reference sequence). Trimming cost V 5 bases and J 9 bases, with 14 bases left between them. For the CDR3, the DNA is TGTGCCAGCAGCCCCCCGGAGGGTACGCCCCAGCATTTT. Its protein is CASSPPEGTPQHF.

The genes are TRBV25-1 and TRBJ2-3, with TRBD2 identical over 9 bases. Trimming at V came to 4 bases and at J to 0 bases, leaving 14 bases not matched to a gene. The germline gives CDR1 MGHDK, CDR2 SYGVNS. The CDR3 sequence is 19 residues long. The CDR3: CASSGPGREGIPSTDTQYF. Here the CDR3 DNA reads TGTGCCAGCAGTGGCCCAGGGCGGGAGGGAATTCCTAGCACAGATACGCAGTATTTT.

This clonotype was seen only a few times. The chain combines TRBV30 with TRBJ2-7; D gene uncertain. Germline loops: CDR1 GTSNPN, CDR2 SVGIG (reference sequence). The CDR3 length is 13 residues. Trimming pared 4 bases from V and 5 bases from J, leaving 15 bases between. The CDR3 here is CAWTHGSLDEQYF. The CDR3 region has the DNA TGTGCCTGGACTCATGGGTCTTTGGACGAGCAGTACTTC.

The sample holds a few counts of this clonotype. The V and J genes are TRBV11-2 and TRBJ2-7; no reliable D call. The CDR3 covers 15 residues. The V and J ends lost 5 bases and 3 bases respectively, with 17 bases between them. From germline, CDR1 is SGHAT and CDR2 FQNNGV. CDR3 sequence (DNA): TGTGCCAGCAGCGCCAGTGGGCAGGCTGGCTACGAGCAGTACTTC. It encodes CASSASGQAGYEQYF.

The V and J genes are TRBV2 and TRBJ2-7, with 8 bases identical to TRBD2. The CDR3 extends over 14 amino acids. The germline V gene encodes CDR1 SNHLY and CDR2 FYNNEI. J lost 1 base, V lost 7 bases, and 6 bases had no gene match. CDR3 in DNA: TGTGCCAGCATAAGCGGGGGCAATTCCTACGAGCAGTACTTC. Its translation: CASISGGNSYEQYF.